One and the same sample provided the 5 T cell receptor beta chains below, sequenced in a study of T cell changes during pregnancy in multiple sclerosis. Method: immunoSEQ multiplex PCR; TCRdb's copy keeps in-frame clones and lacks some. The sample consists of about 31,000 clones, about nine tenths of them appearing once. The starting material was CD8+ T cells from peripheral blood mononuclear cells, obtained in the second trimester of pregnancy. The receptor source for this set is a female donor with multiple sclerosis, enrolled in a pregnancy study.

The sample holds a few counts of this clone. The chain employs TRBV10-1 and TRBJ2-7; TRBD2 matches at 10 bases. CDR3 size: 13 residues. The germline CDR1 and CDR2 sequences are WNHNN and SYGVQD (reference sequence). Unmatched junction bases numbered 5, after V lost 5 bases and J lost 7 bases. The CDR3 protein is CASSLDSGREQYF. CDR3 sequence (DNA): TGCGCCAGCAGTCTTGATAGCGGGAGGGAGCAGTACTTC.

The chain recombines TRBV5-8 with TRBJ2-7; 8 bases map to TRBD1. The V segment lost 5 bases and the J segment 5 bases; nucleotides outside the gene matches: 18. CDR3 length: 17 amino acids. CDR1 SGHTS and CDR2 YDEGEE come from the germline V gene. The CDR3 protein is CASRTPGTGPEMNEQYF. CDR3 nucleotides: TGTGCCAGCAGGACCCCAGGGACAGGACCAGAAATGAACGAGCAGTACTTC.

The J gene is TRBJ2-2, the V gene TRBV19; no clear D. The CDR3 length is 14 residues. Germline assignment: CDR1 LNHDA and CDR2 SQIVND (reference sequence). V was clipped by 5 bases and J by 7 bases, with 14 bases between them. CDR3 bases: TGTGCCAGTAGTTCTACACTATCCTTCGGGGAGCTGTTTTTT. Translating gives CASSSTLSFGELFF.

The rearrangement joins TRBV21-1 to TRBJ2-3; the D call of TRBD2 is as the table states it, not checked on the DNA. TRBV21-1 is marked as a pseudogene. The length of the CDR3 is 18 residues. The CDR3 here is CASSKVSSGRVHTDTQYF. DNA of the CDR3: TGTGCCAGCAGCAAAGTTTCTAGCGGGAGGGTACACACAGATACGCAGTATTTT.

The chain carries TRBV27 and TRBJ2-3; no firm D call. Trimming cost V 2 bases and J 6 bases, with 15 bases left between them. The CDR3 length is 15 residues. Looked up from germline, CDR1 is MNHEY and CDR2 is SMNVEV (reference sequence). The CDR3 DNA is TGTGCCAGCAGTTTAACGGCTAGTGGTGGCGATACGCAGTATTTT. This translates into CASSLTASGGDTQYF.